This entry is about one TCR beta chain. What it binds is not known. The data derive from a study of T cells in localized non-small cell lung cancer. The germline V gene encodes CDR1 LNHDA and CDR2 SQIVND (reference sequence). Trimming removed 5 bases from V and 4 bases from J, with 9 bases in between. The CDR3 sequence is 13 residues long. Some clones are missing from TCRdb's copy, which holds only in-frame ones; the method was immunoSEQ multiplex PCR. In the table there are 20,000 to 25,000 clones, 84% of which are singletons. General study results and limits: Exceeding tumor, uninvolved adjacent lung had the highest T cell clonality. Longer overall survival accompanied higher blood T cell density.

Sequenced here: PBMCs, sampled before any cancer treatment. The V call is TRBV19, the J call TRBJ2-1; D is undetermined. The TCR originated in a man aged 40 to 69 with stage II lung adenocarcinoma. The CDR3 coding sequence is TGTGCCAGTAGTCATCGACAATACAATGAGCAGTTCTTC. It specifies CASSHRQYNEQFF. Filled out from reference TRBV19 and TRBJ2-1, the complete variable domain reads DGGITQSPKYLFRKEGQNVTLSCEQNLNHDAMYWYRQDPGQGLRLIYYSQIVNDFQKGDIAEGYSVSREKKESFPLTVTSAQKNPTAFYLCASSHRQYNEQFFGPGTRLTVL.